This T cell receptor (beta chain) is drawn from a study of T cells in women clearing cervical HPV infection (dated by TCRdb to 2016 to 2019). Regarding the research as a whole: The cases were around 23 women with histologically confirmed HPV16-related CIN3 or worse, and 2 of those women had invasive cancers. Controls were some 26 women whose single incident HPV16 infection cleared within 12 months without precancer or cancer developing. Because only a few women had HLA typing data, the possibility that HLA type acted as a confounder could not be ruled out. The parent cohort enrolled roughly 9,300 women aged 18 or older in Guanacaste, Costa Rica, in about 1993 to 1994 and followed the women for roughly 7 years. Cases were matched to controls by age within five years and by the year the sample was collected. Blood from cases was collected at the visit at which the lesion was first identified, whereas blood from controls was collected once infection was no longer detected. An exploratory proof-of-principle case-control study, nested within the Guanacaste HPV Natural History Study in Costa Rica, was conducted to compare TCR repertoires across cervical HPV16 outcomes. Among cases, blood sampling came a median of roughly 140 days after lesion detection, with an interquartile range of about 80 to 210 days. Median age was about 30 years in cases versus approximately 37 in controls, and baseline characteristics did not differ significantly. As quality controls, five blinded duplicates were added to each group, bringing the total to approximately 60 samples made up of around 50 participants and about 10 replicates.

Every participant had a single incident cervical HPV16 infection, and prevalent HPV16 infections were excluded. Cervical HPV DNA was detected with MY09/MY11 PCR, and genotyping was done by dot-blot hybridization. Fifteen mL of heparinized blood were centrifuged, and the buffy coat was split into aliquots, frozen at -30 degrees C, and then kept at -80 degrees C. QIAGEN kits were used to extract genomic DNA from the buffy coat specimens. On this clone: No cognate antigen has been identified for it. The read stops 3 residues short of the end of the CDR3; the missing end is completed from the germline J gene.

TCR beta CDR3 regions were amplified by multiplex PCR from an average of about 1,100 ng genomic DNA per sample using the immunoSEQ assay. The assay corrected primer bias using a complete synthetic TCR repertoire to establish an amplification baseline. Amplicons were sequenced on the Illumina platform. In the authors' own workflow: Sequence errors were corrected by clustering with frequency ratios and a modified nearest-neighbor algorithm, and the sequences were then analyzed in the immunoSEQ Analyzer using IMGT gene definitions. At each rarefaction depth, TCR richness and evenness were averaged across 20 rarefaction repeats, and any sample with fewer sequences than the depth was left out. V, D and J gene relative abundances were compared between groups with Wilcoxon rank sum tests, applying FDR correction. In the blinded duplicates, the intraclass correlation was 95.6% for TCR richness and averaged about 80% across more than 65 gene segments. This immuneACCESS table, as held by TCRdb, lists in-frame sequences with V and J called but not all clones. Of the missing ones, under half trace to an unresolved V gene in checked studies; the others have no known cause. V, J and clone size reflect that table, while D and trimming were determined from the DNA. In this sample's table one finds about 25,000 clones. The top ten clones comprise 3.7% of the sample.

Beyond this particular receptor, the publication reports: T-cell numbers per sample were unknown, so richness differences could reflect varying T-cell content rather than repertoire biology. Whether associations preceded infection or resulted from infection could not be shown with the cross-sectional design, and effector/memory subsets and HPV-specific T cells were not isolated. TRBV6-7 relative abundance was lower in cases than in controls (roughly 0.12% versus 0.17%; Bonferroni P = 0.0008). By combining richness with V gene abundances, random forest classifiers separated cases from controls with an estimated AUC of about 0.83. CIN3+ cases had significantly higher TCR repertoire richness than controls across sequencing depths, but evenness did not differ between the groups.

CDR1 and CDR2 are read off the germline V gene (reference sequence) as LNHDA and SQIVND. From its cysteine to its phenylalanine, the CDR3 spans 15 amino acids. The DNA covers only part of the CDR3, 36 bases in frame from base 1. V is trimmed back by 10 bases and J by 2 bases, and the junction contains 9 bases that no gene match accounts for. Material: blood buffy coat. The receptor chain draws on TRBV19 and TRBJ1-4; 8 middle bases align to TRBD1. The receptor was derived from a woman aged 18-70 years with a cervical HPV16 infection that either progressed to CIN3+ or cleared (not recorded which). The CDR3 region: CATTSQGATNEKLFF. The CDR3 DNA, read in part, is TGTGCCACCACGAGCCAGGGGGCGACTAATGAAAAA.